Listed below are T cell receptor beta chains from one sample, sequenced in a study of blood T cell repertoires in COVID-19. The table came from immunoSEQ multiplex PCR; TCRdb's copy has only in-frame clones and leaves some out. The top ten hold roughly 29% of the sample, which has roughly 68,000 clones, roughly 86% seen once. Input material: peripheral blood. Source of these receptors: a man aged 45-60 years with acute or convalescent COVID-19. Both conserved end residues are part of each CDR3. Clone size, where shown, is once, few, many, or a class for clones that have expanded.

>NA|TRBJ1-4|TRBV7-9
CASSPRGWEKLFF
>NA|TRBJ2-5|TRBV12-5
CASGLRSWGGEVGTQYF
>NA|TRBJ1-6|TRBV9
CASSVGQGQDYSPLHF
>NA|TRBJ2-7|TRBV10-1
CASSEQGATLGEQYF
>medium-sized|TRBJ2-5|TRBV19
CASSIDWTGFLETQYF
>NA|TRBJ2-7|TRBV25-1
CASRGQGGSYEQYF
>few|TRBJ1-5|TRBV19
CASSIEGAKQPQHF
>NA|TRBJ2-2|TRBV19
CASFSSGGRNGELFF
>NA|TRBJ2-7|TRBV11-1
CASSSGQGAHEQYF
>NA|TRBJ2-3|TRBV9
CASSVDPAGDTDTQYF
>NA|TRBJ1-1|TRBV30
CAWSMGHSNENTEAFF
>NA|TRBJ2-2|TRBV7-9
CASSLSQNTGELFF
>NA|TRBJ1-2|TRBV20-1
CSATGDYGYTF
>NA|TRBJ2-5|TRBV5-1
CASSLVLAGRETQYF
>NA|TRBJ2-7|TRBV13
CASPLQDGAYEQYF
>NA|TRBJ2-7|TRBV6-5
CASSSNRDSEQYF
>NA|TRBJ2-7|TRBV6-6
CASSYSPGVSYEQYF
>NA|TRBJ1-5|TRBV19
CASSREDYSNQPQHF
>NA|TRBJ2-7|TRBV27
CASSPLDSYEQYF
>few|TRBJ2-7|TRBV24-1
CATSRGGSDYEQYF
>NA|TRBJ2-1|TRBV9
CASSGHTGGASYNEQFF
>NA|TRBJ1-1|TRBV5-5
CASSWRGQHAEAFF
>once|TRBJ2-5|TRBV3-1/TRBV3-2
CASSQGGHGSRTQYF
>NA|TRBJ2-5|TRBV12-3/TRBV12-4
CASSLDREETQYF
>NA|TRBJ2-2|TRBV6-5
CASSYSRVPSTGELFF
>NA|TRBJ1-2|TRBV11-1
CASSAGTGGRYGYTF
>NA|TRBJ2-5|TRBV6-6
CASSPRWGSGGIQETQYF